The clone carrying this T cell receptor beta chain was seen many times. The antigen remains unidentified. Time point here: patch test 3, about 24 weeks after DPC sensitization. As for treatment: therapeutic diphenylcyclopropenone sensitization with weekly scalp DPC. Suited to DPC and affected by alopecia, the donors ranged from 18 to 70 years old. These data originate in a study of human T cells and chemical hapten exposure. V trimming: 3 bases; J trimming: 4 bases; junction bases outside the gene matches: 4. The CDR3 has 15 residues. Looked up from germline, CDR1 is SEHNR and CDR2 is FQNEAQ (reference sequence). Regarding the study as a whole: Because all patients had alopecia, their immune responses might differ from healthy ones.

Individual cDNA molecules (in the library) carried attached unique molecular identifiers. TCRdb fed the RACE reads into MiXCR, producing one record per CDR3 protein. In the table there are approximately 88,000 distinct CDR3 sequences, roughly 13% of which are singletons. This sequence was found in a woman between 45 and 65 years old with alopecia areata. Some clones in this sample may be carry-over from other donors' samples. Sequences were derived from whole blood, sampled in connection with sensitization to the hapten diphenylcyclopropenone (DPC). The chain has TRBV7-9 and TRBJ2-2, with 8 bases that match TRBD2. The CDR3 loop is CASSFSGISTGELFF. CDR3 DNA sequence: TGTGCCAGCAGCTTTAGCGGGATTAGCACCGGGGAGCTGTTTTTT.